Detailed here is one TCR beta chain. Treatment of the sample: randomized to nivolumab then ipilimumab (arm A) or the reverse (arm B). DNA-damaging chemotherapy had not been given to any patient beforehand. Sorted cells were live CD3+CD8+, lacking CD19 and CD56, from PBMCs. The V end was cut by 3 bases, the J end by 4 bases, with 6 bases between. CDR1 and CDR2 from the germline V gene are SNHLY and FYNNEI. CDR3 size: 13 residues. These data originate in a study of sequential checkpoint blockade in melanoma. Study-level background: After both sequences, patients received maintenance nivolumab.

The method was immunoSEQ multiplex PCR; TCRdb's version includes in-frame clones alone and lacks a portion of them. Here the sample spans about 17,000 clones, roughly 70% being singletons. The sample in question was CD8+ T cells sorted from blood (inferred from file names), obtained from a patient given nivolumab and ipilimumab in sequence. The TCR comes from a human donor with melanoma. J is TRBJ2-2 and V is TRBV2; no clear D gene. The CDR3 protein is CASSEAFTGELFF. The CDR3 nucleotides are TGTGCCAGCAGTGAGGCTTTCACCGGGGAGCTGTTTTTT.